Presented here are 27 T cell receptor beta chains from one specimen sequenced in a study of sequential checkpoint blockade in melanoma. The assay was immunoSEQ multiplex PCR, and TCRdb's table has in-frame clones only and misses some. The data show fewer than 40,000 clones, with about 88% seen just once and over 10% held by the top ten. The treatment is: randomized to nivolumab then ipilimumab (arm A) or the reverse (arm B). Sequenced material: CD8+ T cells sorted from blood (inferred from file names), taken from a patient given nivolumab and ipilimumab in sequence. These receptors were obtained from a human donor with melanoma.

V usage is TRBV13 and J usage is TRBJ2-1; 8 nucleotides align to TRBD2. Germline CDR1 PRHDT, CDR2 FYEKMQ (reference sequence). Germline trimming cut 1 base from V and 8 bases from J; bases unmatched to any gene: 7. CDR3 size: 15 residues. The CDR3 nucleotides read TGTGCCAGCAGCTTAGCAGGACTAGCTTCCGATGAGCAGTTCTTC. Amino acid sequence: CASSLAGLASDEQFF.

The V and J genes are TRBV28 and TRBJ1-1; D uncertain. Trimming removed 3 bases at V and 1 base at J, with 9 bases between. Germline CDR1 MDHEN, CDR2 SYDVKM. The CDR3 runs to 14 residues. This CDR3 reads CASSFPAGNTEAFF. The CDR3 DNA follows: TGTGCCAGCAGTTTCCCCGCAGGGAACACTGAAGCTTTCTTT.

The V and J genes are TRBV7-9 and TRBJ2-1; a possible D gene is TRBD2 (5 bases). V lost 5 bases and J 5 bases, leaving 16 bases between the germline ends. The CDR3 is 15 amino acids. Germline-derived CDR1 and CDR2 are SEHNR and FQNEAQ (reference sequence). The CDR3 here is CASSNRWTRNNEQFF. CDR3 DNA: TGTGCCAGCAGCAACCGCTGGACTCGAAACAATGAGCAGTTCTTC.

The chain has TRBV7-9 and TRBJ2-2; the match to TRBD2 covers 12 bases. This CDR3 has 18 residues. V lost 6 bases, J lost 1 base, and 9 bases stayed unmatched. Germline-derived CDR1 and CDR2 are SEHNR and FQNEAQ (reference sequence). CDR3 protein: CASRAGTSGYRNTGELFF. The CDR3 nucleotides are TGTGCCAGCAGAGCCGGGACTAGCGGGTACCGGAACACCGGGGAGCTGTTTTTT. Complete variable domain (other parts from reference TRBV7-9 and TRBJ2-2): DTGVSQNPRHKITKRGQNVTFRCDPISEHNRLYWYRQTLGQGPEFLTYFQNEAQLEKSRLLSDRFSAERPKGSFSTLEIQRTEQGDSAMYLCASRAGTSGYRNTGELFFGEGSRLTVL.

V usage is TRBV4-1 and J usage is TRBJ2-1, with D perhaps TRBD1 (6 bases). CDR1 MGHRA and CDR2 YSYEKL come from the germline V gene. This CDR3 has 16 residues. Trimming shortened V by 0 bases and J by 7 bases, and 16 bases separated the two germline ends. This CDR3 is CASSQEGRGVWNEQFF. The CDR3 region has the DNA TGCGCCAGCAGCCAAGAGGGCAGGGGCGTCTGGAATGAGCAGTTCTTC.

The V and J genes are TRBV7-8 and TRBJ1-5, with 9 positions matching TRBD1. With V trimmed by 4 bases and J by 5 bases, 6 bases remained unmatched. The CDR3 is 15 residues long. Germline CDR1 reads SGHVS; CDR2 reads FQNEAQ. CDR3 amino acids: CASSSAGTGYQPQHF. The CDR3 DNA reads TGTGCCAGCAGCTCCGCCGGGACAGGGTATCAGCCCCAGCATTTT.

V and J are TRBV7-9 and TRBJ2-4; D not certain. Germline CDR1 SEHNR, CDR2 FQNEAQ (reference sequence). V was trimmed by 2 bases and J by 2 bases, leaving 4 bases between them. The CDR3 consists of 13 residues. The CDR3 DNA is TGTGCCAGCAGCTTACTCCCCAAAAACATTCAGTACTTC. This sequence encodes CASSLLPKNIQYF. The full variable domain, rest sourced from reference TRBV7-9 and TRBJ2-4, is DTGVSQNPRHKITKRGQNVTFRCDPISEHNRLYWYRQTLGQGPEFLTYFQNEAQLEKSRLLSDRFSAERPKGSFSTLEIQRTEQGDSAMYLCASSLLPKNIQYFGAGTRLSVL.

The chain joins TRBV6-1 to TRBJ1-3; 9 positions agree with TRBD1. Germline CDR1 is MNHNS and CDR2 is SASEGT. The junction had 4 bases not matched to a gene; V was cut back by 6 bases and J by 4 bases. This CDR3 comprises 14 residues. CDR3 nucleotide sequence: TGTGCCAGCAGCAACAGGGGGCAAGGAAACACCATATATTTT. As protein: CASSNRGQGNTIYF.

This sequence joins TRBV7-6 and TRBJ1-5; a weak D match, TRBD1 (5 bases). CDR1 is SGHVS and CDR2 is FNYEAQ in the germline V gene. This CDR3 has 13 residues. V shed 5 bases and J shed 4 bases, with 9 bases lying between them. The CDR3 DNA reads TGTGCCAGCAGCCTGGGGCAGAATCAGCCCCAGCATTTT. It translates to CASSLGQNQPQHF.

This sequence joins TRBV29-1 and TRBJ2-7, with D tentatively TRBD2 (6 bases). Trimming pared 4 bases from V and 3 bases from J, leaving 7 bases between. This CDR3 has 11 amino acids. CDR1 and CDR2 from the germline V gene are SQVTM and ANQGSEA. The CDR3 loop reads CSVGGVYEQYF. In DNA, the CDR3 is TGCAGCGTTGGGGGGGTCTACGAGCAGTACTTC.

V is TRBV29-1 and J is TRBJ2-2, with TRBD1 matching over 7 bases. J lost 1 base, V lost 6 bases, and 8 bases had no gene match. This CDR3 has 15 amino acids. Per the germline V gene, CDR1 is SQVTM and CDR2 is ANQGSEA. CDR3 sequence: CSVSGTAKNTGELFF. In nucleotides, the CDR3 is TGCAGCGTATCCGGGACAGCCAAGAACACCGGGGAGCTGTTTTTT.

The gene calls are TRBV5-1 and TRBJ1-1; D may be TRBD1 (5 bases). CDR1 SGHRS and CDR2 YFSETQ come from the germline V gene. The CDR3 is 13 residues long. V was shortened by 7 bases and J by 4 bases, with 14 bases between the two germline ends. The CDR3 bases are TGCGCCAGCGGTTCCTCGGGGGGCACTGAAGCTTTCTTT. Its protein is CASGSSGGTEAFF. The variable domain in full, completed from reference TRBV5-1 and TRBJ1-1, reads KAGVTQTPRYLIKTRGQQVTLSCSPISGHRSVSWYQQTPGQGLQFLFEYFSETQRNKGNFPGRFSGRQFSNSRSEMNVSTLELGDSALYLCASGSSGGTEAFFGQGTRLTVV.

The genes are TRBV18 and TRBJ2-2; tentatively, D is TRBD1 (6 bases). Germline V gene data show CDR1 as KGHSH and CDR2 as LQKENI. CDR3 size: 17 residues. The ends were cut back, 0 bases at V and 4 bases at J, with 15 bases in the middle. The CDR3 sequence: CASSPPMDSGFTGELFF. CDR3 DNA sequence: TGTGCCAGCTCACCACCTATGGACAGCGGATTCACCGGGGAGCTGTTTTTT. The complete variable domain, with remaining parts taken from reference TRBV18 and TRBJ2-2, reads NAGVMQNPRHLVRRRGQEARLRCSPMKGHSHVYWYRQLPEEGLKFMVYLQKENIIDESGMPKERFSAEFPKEGPSILRIQQVVRGDSAAYFCASSPPMDSGFTGELFFGEGSRLTVL.

The chain recombines TRBV29-1 with TRBJ2-5; 8 bases agree with TRBD1. The CDR3 runs to 15 residues. The germline gives CDR1 SQVTM, CDR2 ANQGSEA. The V segment lost 6 bases and the J segment 1 base; nucleotides outside the gene matches: 10. CDR3 sequence reads: CSVDRMTGAQETQYF. The DNA for the CDR3 is TGCAGCGTCGACCGAATGACAGGGGCCCAAGAGACCCAGTACTTC.

The CDR3 bases are TGTGCCTGGAGTGTACAGGGTTTGATAACAGATACGCAGTATTTT. Translated: CAWSVQGLITDTQYF. The genes are TRBV30 and TRBJ2-3, with TRBD1 as a possible D gene (6 bases). The germline CDR1 and CDR2 sequences are GTSNPN and SVGIG (reference sequence). The CDR3 runs to 15 residues. V dropped 0 bases and J dropped 3 bases, with 13 bases sitting between them. Using reference TRBV30 and TRBJ2-3 for the parts outside the CDR3, the full variable domain is SQTIHQWPATLVQPVGSPLSLECTVEGTSNPNLYWYRQAAGRGLQLLFYSVGIGQISSEVPQNLSASRPQDRQFILSSKKLLLSDSGFYLCAWSVQGLITDTQYFGPGTRLTVL.

The chain has TRBV19 and TRBJ1-5, with D possibly being TRBD1 (6 bases). The CDR3 loop spans 15 amino acids. Germline CDR1 LNHDA, CDR2 SQIVND (reference sequence). V lost 6 bases to trimming and J lost 1 base, with 13 bases between them. CDR3 loop: CASRTTGLSNQPQHF. For the CDR3, the DNA is TGTGCCAGTAGGACAACAGGGTTAAGCAATCAGCCCCAGCATTTT.

V usage is TRBV11-2 and J usage is TRBJ2-7, with TRBD1 as a possible D gene (5 bases). Per the germline V gene, CDR1 is SGHAT and CDR2 is FQNNGV. The CDR3 is 12 residues long. V was cut by 3 bases and J by 3 bases, with 6 bases left in between. The CDR3 region has the DNA TGTGCCAGCAGCTTGGGGCTCTACGAGCAGTACGTC. Its translation: CASSLGLYEQYV.

The V and J genes are TRBV12-5 and TRBJ1-1; no clear D. Germline CDR1 is LGHNT and CDR2 is FRNRAP. Trimming shortened V by 2 bases and J by 3 bases, and 7 bases separated the two germline ends. The CDR3 is made up of 13 amino acids. CDR3 nucleotide sequence: TGTGCTAGTGGTTTGTCGGGAGACACTGAAGCTTTCTTT. Its protein product is CASGLSGDTEAFF.

In DNA, the CDR3 is TGTGCCAGCAGTTACTCCGGCCTAGTCACCGGGGAGCTGTTTTTT. The encoded protein is CASSYSGLVTGELFF. The rearrangement uses TRBV6-5 and TRBJ2-2; unclear D gene. The V gene lost 0 bases and the J gene lost 4 bases, with 9 bases spanning the gap. Germline assignment: CDR1 MNHEY and CDR2 SVGAGI. The CDR3 totals 15 residues.

V usage is TRBV11-2 and J usage is TRBJ2-7; 14 positions match TRBD2. With 1 base clipped from V and 4 bases from J, the junction kept 6 bases outside the gene matches. Per the germline V gene, CDR1 is SGHAT and CDR2 is FQNNGV. The CDR3 spans 17 residues. CDR3 amino acids: CASSLVGGLAGDYEQYF. The CDR3, as DNA: TGTGCCAGCAGCTTAGTGGGGGGACTAGCGGGAGATTACGAGCAGTACTTC.

The chain uses TRBV5-4 and TRBJ2-3; D perhaps matches TRBD2 (5 bases). Trimming took off 5 bases at V and 11 bases at J, with 12 bases between the two ends. Germline CDR1 is SGHNT and CDR2 is YYREEE (reference sequence). This CDR3 comprises 11 residues. CDR3 sequence: CASSSGNGQYF. CDR3 nucleotide sequence: TGTGCCAGCAGTTCCGGGAATGGGCAGTATTTT.

The rearrangement links TRBV9 to TRBJ2-2; D uncertain. CDR3 length: 15 residues. CDR1 SGDLS and CDR2 YYNGEE come from the germline V gene. V was clipped by 3 bases and J by 4 bases, with 13 bases between them. The CDR3 nucleotides read TGTGCCAGCAGCGGCGCGCTCTCGGGCACCGGGGAGCTGTTTTTT. It translates to CASSGALSGTGELFF.

This clone has a handful of counts. This sequence joins TRBV4-3 and TRBJ1-1; D call uncertain. Germline loops: CDR1 LGHNA, CDR2 YSLEER. Trimming cost V 4 bases and J 0 bases, with 12 bases left between them. This CDR3 contains 15 residues. The CDR3 bases are TGCGCCAGCAGCCCCTCCCGCACAGTGAACACTGAAGCTTTCTTT. Translation: CASSPSRTVNTEAFF.

This clone came up once. As the CDR3 is not closed by the conserved phenylalanine or tryptophan, this likely results from a read error. No DNA is shown, since the ends of the CDR3 on it are uncertain; the CDR3 is the one TCRdb lists. J is TRBJ2-2 and V is TRBV28; the table's D call of TRBD2 was not tested on the DNA. The germline gives CDR1 MDHEN, CDR2 SYDVKM. The CDR3 totals 14 residues, both ends included. The CDR3 is CASSLRPSGGPVLV.

The chain has TRBV6-4 and TRBJ1-1; D not certain. V gave up 2 bases and J gave up 4 bases, with 14 bases separating them. CDR3 length: 15 residues. Per the germline V gene, CDR1 is MRHNA and CDR2 is SNTAGT. The CDR3 loop reads CASSDPQAAGTEAFF. CDR3 DNA: TGTGCCAGCAGTGACCCCCAGGCAGCGGGCACTGAAGCTTTCTTT.

This chain links TRBV18 with TRBJ2-3; TRBD2 aligns across 10 bases. Germline V gene sequence: CDR1 KGHSH, CDR2 LQKENI. V was pared by 3 bases and J by 1 base, with 1 base of the junction left unmatched. CDR3 size: 15 residues. The CDR3 region has the DNA TGTGCCAGCTCACCGGGGACTAGCGGCACAGATACGCAGTATTTT. Translation gives CASSPGTSGTDTQYF. The full variable domain, its missing parts supplied by reference TRBV18 and TRBJ2-3, is NAGVMQNPRHLVRRRGQEARLRCSPMKGHSHVYWYRQLPEEGLKFMVYLQKENIIDESGMPKERFSAEFPKEGPSILRIQQVVRGDSAAYFCASSPGTSGTDTQYFGPGTRLTVL.

The chain uses TRBV5-1 and TRBJ2-7, with TRBD1 identical over 7 bases. Unmatched junction bases numbered 7, after V lost 4 bases and J lost 3 bases. This CDR3 spans 14 amino acids. Germline lookup yields CDR1 SGHRS and CDR2 YFSETQ. DNA of the CDR3: TGCGCCAGCAGCCCGTGGGACAGTGGCTACGAGCAGTACTTC. Protein sequence: CASSPWDSGYEQYF.